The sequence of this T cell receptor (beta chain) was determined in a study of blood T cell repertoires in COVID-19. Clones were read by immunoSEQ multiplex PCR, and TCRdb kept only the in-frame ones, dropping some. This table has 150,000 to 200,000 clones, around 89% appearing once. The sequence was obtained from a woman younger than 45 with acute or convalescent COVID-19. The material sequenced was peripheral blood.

In DNA form, the CDR3 reads TGTGCCTGGAGTACAGGGGCTAACTATGGCTACACCTTC. This codes for CAWSTGANYGYTF. The V and J genes are TRBV30 and TRBJ1-2, with 7 bases lining up with TRBD1. Trimming took 2 bases from V and 0 from J; bases not matched to a gene: 0. Looked up from germline, CDR1 is GTSNPN and CDR2 is SVGIG (reference sequence). This CDR3 has 13 amino acids.